This T cell receptor beta chain was recovered during a study of type 1 and type 2 diabetes patients. In the case of this clonotype: Germline is not matched at one junction end, which may reflect a read error.

The CDR3 has 15 amino acids. Germline CDR1 reads SSHAT; CDR2 reads FNYEAQ (reference sequence). PCR was run on genomic DNA. Amplification of the beta chain CDR3 used 30 forward and 13 reverse multiplex primers. Via MiXCR, TCRdb re-called the multiplex PCR reads, giving one row per CDR3 protein. The sample gives 270,000 or so distinct CDR3 sequences, over 45% of which show up once; roughly an eighth is in the top ten. The sequenced sample consisted of peripheral blood mononuclear cells (PBMCs). This receptor was identified in a man aged 18 to 29 with type 2 diabetes. The chain combines TRBV7-7 with TRBJ2-5; TRBD1 is a possible D gene (6 bases). The CDR3 bases are TGTGCTAGCAGCTTAACCGGGACACGGCAAGAGACCCAGTACTTC. Amino acid sequence: CASSLTGTRQETQYF.